Below, one T cell receptor (beta chain) is given with its context. Its cognate antigen is unknown. This specimen comes from a study of Graves' ophthalmopathy and Graves' hyperthyroidism. Patients were excluded if they had other autoimmune diseases or uncontrolled infections, and likewise if pregnancy or lactation applied. RNA transcripts were the template, and TCR beta CDR3 regions were amplified from them. The first round was an RT-PCR with HTBI primers, and the second round was a multiplex PCR. TCRdb re-derived calls from the multiplex PCR reads in MiXCR, one entry per CDR3 protein. The data contain some 750,000 distinct CDR3 sequences, approximately 40% of them singletons. Study-level results: A model built from 13 signatures distinguished ophthalmopathy from stable hyperthyroidism with approximately 88% sensitivity and approximately 81% specificity. The majority of expanded thyroid clonotypes above 0.001 frequency also occurred in blood.

Germline assignment: CDR1 SGDLS and CDR2 YYNGEE. V was shortened by 7 bases and J by 0 bases, with 8 bases between the two germline ends. The CDR3 consists of 14 residues. This rearrangement joins TRBV9 to TRBJ2-6; no firm D call. The TCR comes from an adult man with Graves' ophthalmopathy. Sequencing used peripheral blood. The CDR3 reads CASGPISGANVLTF. CDR3 sequence (DNA): TGTGCCAGCGGCCCTATCTCTGGGGCCAACGTCCTGACTTTC.